Reported below is one TCR beta chain. The antigen is undetermined. Method: immunoSEQ multiplex PCR; TCRdb's copy keeps in-frame clones and lacks some. The table includes 110,000 to 150,000 clones, around 80% detected once. The data derive from a study of cytotoxic CD8 clonotypes in ibrutinib-treated CLL. Study overall: Of a cohort that held about a dozen relapsed/refractory and around 14 treatment-naive patients, 17 to 18 were IGHV unmutated. The samples contained approximately 280,000 productive templates on average. They also contained an average of approximately 100,000 productive rearrangements.

The CDR3 is 14 amino acids. V lost 3 bases to trimming and J lost 6 bases; unmatched junction nucleotides: 6. Germline V gives CDR1 SGDLS, CDR2 YYNGEE. Study-wide results and limits: The study found baseline clonality above age-matched healthy donors, tracking circulating CD8+ T-cell counts. Elevated clonality accompanied ibrutinib response, with a return toward baseline values at progression.

The starting material was PBMCs, obtained after 12 months of ibrutinib treatment. The clonotype originates from a human donor with chronic lymphocytic leukemia. This chain links TRBV9 with TRBJ2-3; 8 positions match TRBD1. Here the CDR3 DNA reads TGTGCCAGCAGCGCTGGACAGGGTCCCGATACGCAGTATTTT. Translated, it gives CASSAGQGPDTQYF.